These 32 T cell receptor beta chains were all obtained from the same sample, sequenced in a study of STAT3 mutations in large granular lymphocyte leukemia. Whole-study findings and limits: At least one immunodominant TCR beta clonotype appeared in every T-cell large granular lymphocyte leukemia patient.

Their specific antigens are unknown. This table comes from immunoSEQ multiplex PCR, and its TCRdb copy is limited to in-frame clones, with some not included. The table shows roughly 4,000 clones, with 66% occurring only once. The source material was peripheral blood mononuclear cells. The origin of the receptors is a man aged 55 to 69 with T-cell large granular lymphocyte leukemia. Some clones in this sample may be carry-over from other donors' samples.

This clone appeared a few times. V gene TRBV2 combines with J gene TRBJ2-1, with a weak D call TRBD1 (8 bases). CDR3 length: 17 amino acids. V was cut by 6 bases and J by 0 bases, with 18 bases left in between. Germline V gives CDR1 SNHLY, CDR2 FYNNEI. The CDR3, as DNA: TGTGCCAGCAGATCAGGGGGCGGGGGAAGCTCCTACAATGAGCAGTTCTTC. This codes for CASRSGGGGSSYNEQFF.

This clone was seen a single time. V gene TRBV4-2 combines with J gene TRBJ1-5; D remains unclear. The CDR3 covers 13 residues. CDR1 LGHNA and CDR2 YNFKEQ come from the germline V gene. V was cut by 4 bases and J by 2 bases, with 6 bases left in between. The CDR3 loop is CASSLDGNQPQHF. The CDR3 coding sequence is TGTGCCAGCAGCCTGGACGGCAATCAGCCCCAGCATTTT.

V gene TRBV6-5 combines with J gene TRBJ2-6, with D possibly being TRBD2 (6 bases). CDR3 length equals 16 residues. The germline V gene encodes CDR1 MNHEY and CDR2 SVGAGI. Trimming pared 4 bases from V and 0 bases from J, leaving 10 bases between. CDR3 residues: CASSSGALSGANVLTF. In nucleotides, the CDR3 is TGTGCCAGCAGTTCGGGAGCGCTCTCTGGGGCCAACGTCCTGACTTTC.

In DNA form, the CDR3 reads TGTGCCTGGAAACGGACAACTCCTGAAGCTTTCTTT. This gives the protein CAWKRTTPEAFF. The J gene is TRBJ1-1, the V gene TRBV30; D is possibly TRBD1 (5 bases). V was trimmed by 4 bases and J by 6 bases, leaving 12 bases between them. The CDR3 length is 12 residues. CDR1 GTSNPN and CDR2 SVGIG come from the germline V gene (reference sequence). Using reference TRBV30 and TRBJ1-1 for the parts outside the CDR3, the full variable domain is SQTIHQWPATLVQPVGSPLSLECTVEGTSNPNLYWYRQAAGRGLQLLFYSVGIGQISSEVPQNLSASRPQDRQFILSSKKLLLSDSGFYLCAWKRTTPEAFFGQGTRLTVV.

The chain links TRBV29-1 to TRBJ1-2; no firm D call. Trimming left V 0 bases short and J 8 bases short, with 13 bases between. Germline V gene data show CDR1 as SQVTM and CDR2 as ANQGSEA. The CDR3 consists of 13 residues. DNA of the CDR3: TGCAGCGTTGAAGAACTAGGAATCGGGGGCTACACCTTC. Residues: CSVEELGIGGYTF.

V and J are TRBV18 and TRBJ1-2; D is ambiguous. CDR3 size: 13 residues. Trimming stripped 6 bases from V and 7 bases from J, with 15 bases between. CDR1 is KGHSH and CDR2 is LQKENI in the germline V gene. DNA of the CDR3: TGTGCCAGCTCGCCTACTCCCCAGACTGGCTACACCTTC. Amino acids: CASSPTPQTGYTF.

The chain uses TRBV6-5 and TRBJ1-2; D not resolved. V lost 11 bases and J lost 4, with 8 bases in between. The CDR3 is made up of 10 amino acids. Germline V gene sequence: CDR1 MNHEY, CDR2 SVGAGI. CDR3 sequence (DNA): TGTGCCGCTGGGAGCTATGGCTACACCTTC. It encodes CAAGSYGYTF.

The chain has TRBV5-1 and TRBJ2-5; 9 nucleotides line up with TRBD2. The ends lost 4 bases at V and 7 bases at J; junction bases unmatched: 8. Per germline, CDR1 SGHRS and CDR2 YFSETQ. The CDR3 is 14 residues long. The CDR3 DNA reads as TGCGCCAGCAGCCCGACTAGCGGCCCCGTGACCCAGTACTTC. It encodes CASSPTSGPVTQYF.

V and J are TRBV7-9 and TRBJ2-7, with D perhaps matching TRBD2 (5 bases). The CDR3 is 13 residues long. Germline V gene data show CDR1 as SEHNR and CDR2 as FQNEAQ (reference sequence). Trimming pared 5 bases from V and 6 bases from J, leaving 14 bases between. CDR3 protein: CASSPTIRGEQYF. CDR3 coding DNA: TGTGCCAGCAGCCCAACAATACGGGGCGAGCAGTACTTC.

The CDR3 DNA sequence: TGTGCCAGCAGCTTGGTAGGCCTAGCGGGAGGGTTAGAGACCCAGTACTTC. Protein sequence: CASSLVGLAGGLETQYF. The chain joins TRBV7-9 to TRBJ2-5, with TRBD2 identical over 12 bases. Germline loops: CDR1 SEHNR, CDR2 FQNEAQ (reference sequence). The V segment lost 3 bases and the J segment 4 bases; nucleotides outside the gene matches: 9. The CDR3 loop spans 17 amino acids.

CDR3 sequence: CASSSGSYNEQFF. CDR3 bases: TGTGCCAGCAGCTCCGGGAGCTACAATGAGCAGTTCTTC. The rearrangement uses TRBV11-3 and TRBJ2-1, with a weak D call TRBD2 (6 bases). V was cut by 4 bases and J by 3 bases, with 7 bases left in between. The CDR3 runs 13 residues. Germline V gives CDR1 SGHNT, CDR2 YENEEA.

The CDR3: CSVASPGNTDTQYF. The CDR3 bases are TGCAGCGTAGCCTCCCCGGGGAACACAGATACGCAGTATTTT. The rearrangement uses TRBV29-1 and TRBJ2-3; D is possibly TRBD2 (5 bases). Trimming removed 6 bases at V and 2 bases at J, with 15 bases between. The CDR3 loop spans 14 amino acids. Germline V gene lookup returns CDR1 SQVTM and CDR2 ANQGSEA.

V is TRBV18 and J is TRBJ1-1, with TRBD1 as a possible D gene (5 bases). The V gene lost 3 bases and the J gene lost 3 bases, with 11 bases spanning the gap. CDR1 is KGHSH, CDR2 LQKENI, per germline. There are 14 residues in the CDR3. CDR3 nucleotides: TGTGCCAGCTCACCCGGTTGGGGCGACACTGAAGCTTTCTTT. It specifies CASSPGWGDTEAFF.

The chain has TRBV30 and TRBJ1-2, with 9 bases that match TRBD1. V lost 3 bases and J lost 9; bases outside the gene matches: 8. The CDR3 loop spans 13 amino acids. Germline assignment: CDR1 GTSNPN and CDR2 SVGIG (reference sequence). Here the CDR3 reads CAWSGPGQGRYTF. The CDR3 coding sequence is TGTGCCTGGAGCGGACCGGGACAGGGACGCTACACCTTC.

This clone has only one observation. The gene calls are TRBV5-1 and TRBJ2-2; D is uncertain. Germline loops: CDR1 SGHRS, CDR2 YFSETQ. The germline V and J ends were trimmed by 4 bases and 0 bases, with 13 bases remaining between them. This CDR3 is built from 16 residues. The CDR3: CASSRHDNPNTGELFF. In nucleotides, the CDR3 is TGCGCCAGCAGCCGTCACGACAACCCGAACACCGGGGAGCTGTTTTTT. The full variable domain, with the rest looked up from reference TRBV5-1 and TRBJ2-2, is KAGVTQTPRYLIKTRGQQVTLSCSPISGHRSVSWYQQTPGQGLQFLFEYFSETQRNKGNFPGRFSGRQFSNSRSEMNVSTLELGDSALYLCASSRHDNPNTGELFFGEGSRLTVL.

The chain has TRBV6-5 and TRBJ1-5; D is unresolved. The CDR3 has 15 residues. Germline CDR1 and CDR2: MNHEY and SVGAGI. V was clipped by 5 bases and J by 0 bases, with 11 bases between them. The CDR3 DNA sequence: TGTGCCAGCAGTCCGAATGGTTATAGCAATCAGCCCCAGCATTTT. Its translation is CASSPNGYSNQPQHF.

The V gene is TRBV30, the J gene TRBJ1-1; D ambiguous. Germline CDR1 GTSNPN, CDR2 SVGIG (reference sequence). The V and J ends lost 0 bases and 2 bases respectively, with 7 bases between them. The CDR3 is 13 residues long. This CDR3 reads CAWSVQLNTEAFF. The CDR3 nucleotides are TGTGCCTGGAGTGTACAGCTTAACACTGAAGCTTTCTTT.

This clone occurred once. This rearrangement joins TRBV7-9 to TRBJ1-1, with D tentatively TRBD1 (6 bases). The CDR3 loop spans 13 amino acids. Germline V lookup: CDR1 SEHNR, CDR2 FQNEAQ (reference sequence). V was cut by 5 bases and J by 9 bases, with 16 bases left in between. CDR3 bases: TGTGCCAGCAGCACAGGGACGTCACCTCAAGCTTTCTTT. It encodes CASSTGTSPQAFF. Drawing the rest from reference TRBV7-9 and TRBJ1-1, the complete variable domain is DTGVSQNPRHKITKRGQNVTFRCDPISEHNRLYWYRQTLGQGPEFLTYFQNEAQLEKSRLLSDRFSAERPKGSFSTLEIQRTEQGDSAMYLCASSTGTSPQAFFGQGTRLTVV.

The V gene is TRBV14, the J gene TRBJ2-2; 9 bases agree with TRBD2. The CDR3 is made up of 13 amino acids. Germline assignment: CDR1 SGHDN and CDR2 FVKESK. V lost 6 bases and J lost 6; bases outside the gene matches: 2. The CDR3 here is CASRSSGAGELFF. The CDR3 DNA is TGTGCCAGCAGGTCTAGCGGGGCCGGGGAGCTGTTTTTT.

This chain uses TRBV29-1 with TRBJ2-1; TRBD2 aligns across 8 bases. V shed 2 bases and J 6 bases; nucleotides not matched to a gene: 3. This CDR3 is built from 13 residues. CDR1 and CDR2 from the germline V gene are SQVTM and ANQGSEA. This CDR3 reads CSVELAGFNEQFF. The CDR3 nucleotides read TGCAGCGTTGAACTAGCGGGCTTCAATGAGCAGTTCTTC.

The chain carries TRBV5-1 and TRBJ2-3; no clear D gene. Germline lookup yields CDR1 SGHRS and CDR2 YFSETQ. Trimming cost V 7 bases and J 5 bases, with 17 bases left between them. The CDR3 loop spans 14 amino acids. Written as DNA, the CDR3 is TGCGCCAGCCAACTGGGCCCGGGTCAAGATACGCAGTATTTT. It codes for CASQLGPGQDTQYF.

A remark on this clone: Other DNA variants within this sample encode the same CDR3. This chain joins TRBV5-1 and TRBJ1-5; D is unresolved. V gave up 2 bases and J gave up 5 bases, with 8 bases separating them. Germline V gives CDR1 SGHRS, CDR2 YFSETQ. This CDR3 spans 13 amino acids. CDR3 DNA: TGCGCCAGCAGCTTAGCAGGAGATCAGCCCCAGCATTTT. Protein product: CASSLAGDQPQHF.

This clone has just one count. J is TRBJ2-7 and V is TRBV13; the match to TRBD2 covers 12 bases. CDR3 length: 16 amino acids. Trimming at V came to 5 bases and at J to 3 bases, leaving 8 bases not matched to a gene. CDR1 is PRHDT and CDR2 is FYEKMQ in the germline V gene (reference sequence). CDR3 coding DNA: TGTGCCAGCAGCCCCTGGACTAGCGGGGCTCTCTACGAGCAGTACGTC. This gives the protein CASSPWTSGALYEQYV.

This clone occurred a few times. The chain has TRBV5-6 and TRBJ1-4; D perhaps matches TRBD1 (5 bases). Deletions cut 5 bases from V and 3 bases from J, with 11 bases between. Germline-derived CDR1 and CDR2 are SGHDT and YYEEEE. The CDR3 extends over 14 amino acids. CDR3: CASSRQSPNEKLFF. The CDR3 region has the DNA TGTGCCAGCAGTCGACAGTCCCCTAATGAAAAACTGTTTTTT.

This clone was counted once. CDR3 sequence: CASSLPARETQYF. Here the CDR3 DNA reads TGTGCCAGCAGCTTGCCAGCGAGGGAGACCCAGTACTTC. J is TRBJ2-5 and V is TRBV5-4; unclear D gene. CDR1 SGHNT and CDR2 YYREEE come from the germline V gene (reference sequence). V was trimmed by 1 base and J by 5 bases, leaving 9 bases between them. The CDR3 runs 13 residues.

J is TRBJ2-1 and V is TRBV18; no firm D call. The length of the CDR3 is 16 residues. Germline CDR1 reads KGHSH; CDR2 reads LQKENI. Trimming took 3 bases from V and 0 from J, leaving 12 bases between them. CDR3 sequence (DNA): TGTGCCAGCTCACCTAATCGTCCTAGCTCCTACAATGAGCAGTTCTTC. It specifies CASSPNRPSSYNEQFF.

The chain uses TRBV5-1 and TRBJ2-2, with unresolved D. Germline V gene sequence: CDR1 SGHRS, CDR2 YFSETQ. This CDR3 region has 14 residues. Between the trimmed V and J ends, which lost 5 bases and 3 bases, there was a span of 11 bases. Here the CDR3 DNA reads TGCGCCAGCAGTGGGAAGGCGGACACCGGGGAGCTGTTTTTT. Amino acid sequence: CASSGKADTGELFF.

The chain carries TRBV5-1 and TRBJ1-2, with a possible D match to TRBD1 (5 bases). The CDR3 loop spans 14 amino acids. CDR1 is SGHRS and CDR2 is YFSETQ in the germline V gene. V was shortened by 0 bases and J by 8 bases, with 14 bases between the two germline ends. CDR3 loop: CASSLDAQGNGYTF. The CDR3 DNA follows: TGCGCCAGCAGCTTGGATGCCCAGGGTAACGGCTACACCTTC.

The rearrangement links TRBV30 to TRBJ1-4; D is undetermined. The CDR3 is 11 amino acids. Per germline, CDR1 GTSNPN and CDR2 SVGIG (reference sequence). Trimming removed 5 bases at V and 5 bases at J, with 6 bases between. The chain's CDR3 is CAWGRNEKLFF. CDR3 sequence (DNA): TGTGCCTGGGGACGGAATGAAAAACTGTTTTTT.

The rearrangement joins TRBV5-1 to TRBJ1-1, with D tentatively TRBD1 (5 bases). The CDR3 is 13 residues long. V gave up 0 bases and J gave up 7 bases, with 10 bases separating them. Germline V gene lookup returns CDR1 SGHRS and CDR2 YFSETQ. CDR3 in DNA: TGCGCCAGCAGCTTGGGGGGCTCGAGTGAAGCTTTCTTT. This gives the protein CASSLGGSSEAFF. The full variable domain, rest sourced from reference TRBV5-1 and TRBJ1-1, is KAGVTQTPRYLIKTRGQQVTLSCSPISGHRSVSWYQQTPGQGLQFLFEYFSETQRNKGNFPGRFSGRQFSNSRSEMNVSTLELGDSALYLCASSLGGSSEAFFGQGTRLTVV.

This clone was found once. This chain connects TRBV29-1 to TRBJ1-6; no reliable D call. CDR3 length: 13 amino acids. V was shortened by 6 bases and J by 7 bases, with 13 bases between the two germline ends. Germline values: CDR1 SQVTM, CDR2 ANQGSEA. The CDR3 loop reads CSVETVVNSPLHF. For the CDR3, the DNA is TGCAGCGTCGAGACCGTGGTCAATTCACCCCTCCACTTT. The full variable domain, its missing parts supplied by reference TRBV29-1 and TRBJ1-6, is SAVISQKPSRDICQRGTSLTIQCQVDSQVTMMFWYRQQPGQSLTLIATANQGSEATYESGFVIDKFPISRPNLTFSTLTVSNMSPEDSSIYLCSVETVVNSPLHFGNGTRLTVT.

The V gene is TRBV5-1, the J gene TRBJ2-5; tentatively, D is TRBD1 (6 bases). The CDR3 is made up of 13 amino acids. Germline assignment: CDR1 SGHRS and CDR2 YFSETQ. V gave up 0 bases and J gave up 4 bases, with 7 bases separating them. The CDR3 is CASSLGGGETQYF. For the CDR3, the DNA is TGCGCCAGCAGCTTGGGAGGGGGAGAGACCCAGTACTTC.